The rows below give T cell receptor beta chains drawn from one sample of a study of PD-L1 blockade in urothelial cancer. Assay: immunoSEQ multiplex PCR; the TCRdb copy retains only in-frame clones and omits some. The top ten clones hold 8% to 9.5% of a sample with about 88,000 clones, 90% of them seen once. Sequencing used PBMCs, obtained around atezolizumab (anti-PD-L1) treatment. These TCRs come from a man aged 60 to 75 with urothelial cancer. CDR3s include the opening cysteine and the closing phenylalanine or tryptophan. The order of the fields is D gene, J gene, V gene, clone size, CDR3 DNA, CDR3 protein. A D gene is named only where the DNA matches it firmly. Clone size is not always given. Where it is, it says once, few, many or a class for expanded clones.

TRBD2 | TRBJ2-7 | TRBV19 | once | TGTGCCAGTAGTCTTACTAGCGGGGACTCCTACGAGCAGTACTTC | CASSLTSGDSYEQYF
NA | TRBJ2-7 | TRBV2 | once | TGTGCCAGCAGGACGAGTCCCAGGGGGGCGCAGTACTTC | CASRTSPRGAQYF
NA | TRBJ1-5 | TRBV18 | NA | TGTGCCAGCTCACCAGTTGACGGGAATCAGCCCCAGCATTTT | CASSPVDGNQPQHF
NA | TRBJ2-2 | TRBV9 | NA | TGTGCCAGCAGCGCCCAGGGGCAGAACACCGGGGAGCTGTTTTTT | CASSAQGQNTGELFF
NA | TRBJ1-2 | TRBV6-4 | NA | TGTGCCAGCAGCGCCGAGGCCGACCGTATATTGACCTTC | CASSAEADRILTF
NA | TRBJ2-3 | TRBV6-6 | NA | TGTGCCAGCAGTTACTCGGGCCGCACAGATACGCAGTATTTT | CASSYSGRTDTQYF
NA | TRBJ2-3 | TRBV27 | NA | TGTGCCAGCAGTTTTGGCAGTTCCACAGATACGCAGTATTTT | CASSFGSSTDTQYF
NA | TRBJ2-5 | TRBV7-8 | NA | TGTGCCAGCAGCCCCGACTCCCCCGGAGAGACCCAGTACTTC | CASSPDSPGETQYF
NA | TRBJ2-3 | TRBV9 | once | TGTGCCAGCAGCGTATCAGGGGCCTCAGATACGCAGTATTTT | CASSVSGASDTQYF
NA | TRBJ1-6 | TRBV27 | NA | TGTGCCAGCAGTTTATGGTCGCAGGGGCCGCGGCCCCTCCACTTT | CASSLWSQGPRPLHF
TRBD2 | TRBJ2-1 | TRBV29-1 | NA | TGCAGCGGGCGGGGACTAGCGGGGATCGACAATGAGCAGTTCTTC | CSGRGLAGIDNEQFF
NA | TRBJ2-3 | TRBV7-3 | NA | TGTGCCAGCAGCTCCGGGTCCACAGATACGCAGTATTTT | CASSSGSTDTQYF
NA | TRBJ1-3 | TRBV7-8 | NA | TGTGCCAGCAGCTATAGCAGAGTCGGCCGGACACACTCTGGAAACACCATATATTTT | CASSYSRVGRTHSGNTIYF
TRBD1 | TRBJ2-7 | TRBV19 | NA | TGTGCCAGTAGTATCGGCCCAGGGGGAAGTTACGAGCAGTACTTC | CASSIGPGGSYEQYF
TRBD2 | TRBJ2-3 | TRBV4-3 | NA | TGCGCCAGCAGCCAAGAAAAGGCGGGAGGGCCGGCGGATACGCAGTATTTT | CASSQEKAGGPADTQYF
TRBD1 | TRBJ2-1 | TRBV5-1 | NA | TGCGCCAGCAGCTTGGGGACCGGGACAGCCACTGGCCATGAGCAGTTCTTC | CASSLGTGTATGHEQFF
TRBD2 | TRBJ2-1 | TRBV9 | NA | TGTGCCAGCAGCGTAGTTGGTACTAGCGGGTCGTACAATGAGCAGTTCTTC | CASSVVGTSGSYNEQFF